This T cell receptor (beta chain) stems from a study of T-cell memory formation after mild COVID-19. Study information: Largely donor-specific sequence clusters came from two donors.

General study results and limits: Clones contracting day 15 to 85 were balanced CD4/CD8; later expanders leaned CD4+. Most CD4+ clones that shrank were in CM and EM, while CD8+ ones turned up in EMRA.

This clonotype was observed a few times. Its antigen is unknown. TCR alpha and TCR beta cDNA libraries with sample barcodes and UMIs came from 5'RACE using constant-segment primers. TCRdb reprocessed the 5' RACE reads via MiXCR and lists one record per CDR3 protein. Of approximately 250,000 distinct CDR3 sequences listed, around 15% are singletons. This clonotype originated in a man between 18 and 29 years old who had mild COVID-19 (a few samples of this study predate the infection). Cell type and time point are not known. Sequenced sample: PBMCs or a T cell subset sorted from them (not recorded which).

CDR3 loop: CASSDGQGVYEQYF. The CDR3 region has the DNA TGCGCCAGCAGCGACGGACAGGGTGTTTACGAGCAGTACTTC. The chain combines TRBV5-1 with TRBJ2-7; 8 bases match TRBD1. CDR3 length: 14 residues. CDR1 SGHRS and CDR2 YFSETQ come from the germline V gene. After removal of 4 bases from V and 4 bases from J, the junction contained 7 bases not matched to a gene.